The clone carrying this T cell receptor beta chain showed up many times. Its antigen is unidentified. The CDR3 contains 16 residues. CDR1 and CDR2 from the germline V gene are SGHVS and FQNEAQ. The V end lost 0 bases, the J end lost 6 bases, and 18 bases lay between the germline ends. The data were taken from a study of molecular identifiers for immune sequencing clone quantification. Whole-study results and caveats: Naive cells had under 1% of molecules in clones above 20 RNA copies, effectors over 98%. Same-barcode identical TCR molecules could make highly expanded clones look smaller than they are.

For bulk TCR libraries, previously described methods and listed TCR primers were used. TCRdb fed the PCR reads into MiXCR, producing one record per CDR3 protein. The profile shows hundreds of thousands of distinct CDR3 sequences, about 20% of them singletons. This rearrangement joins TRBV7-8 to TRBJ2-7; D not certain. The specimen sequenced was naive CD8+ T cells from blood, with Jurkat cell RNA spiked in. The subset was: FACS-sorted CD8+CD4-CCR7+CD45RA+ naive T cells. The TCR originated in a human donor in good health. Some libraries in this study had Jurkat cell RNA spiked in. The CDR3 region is CASSLAPSATRSEQYF. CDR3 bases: TGTGCCAGCAGCTTAGCTCCGTCGGCCACGAGGAGCGAGCAGTACTTC.